The TCR beta chain under discussion was sequenced for a study of T cell changes during pregnancy in multiple sclerosis (dated by TCRdb to between 2017 and 2020). Study-wide context: Changes in the T cell repertoire over the course of pregnancy were examined in this study in women with multiple sclerosis.

The library was produced with the immunoSEQ multiplex PCR assay. TCRdb took this table from immuneACCESS and kept in-frame rearrangements with V and J called. Such tables lack part of the clones; where checked against another copy, unresolved V genes explain under half of the gap, and the rest is unexplained. The sample yields 60,000 to 65,000 clones; over 80% were counted once. 2% to 2.5% of the sample is held by the ten biggest clonotypes. CDR1 and CDR2, looked up from the germline V gene, are MDHEN and SYDVKM. V drops 3 bases and J drops 4 bases, leaving 4 bases in between. The CDR3, from cysteine to phenylalanine, totals 12 residues. The retained sequence is limited to the CDR3, 36 bases, with the frame set at the first base. Worth noting for this clone: The antigen this receptor binds is unknown. Nothing much larger sits one base from this clone, and base qualities are not available.

The V and J genes are TRBV28 and TRBJ2-1; the D gene lacks a confident call. The specimen was peripheral blood, collected in the first trimester of pregnancy. The sequence was obtained from a female donor with multiple sclerosis, enrolled in a pregnancy study. CDR3 protein: CASSLRYNEQFF. In nucleotide form, the sequence is TGTGCCAGCAGTTTGAGATACAATGAGCAGTTCTTC.